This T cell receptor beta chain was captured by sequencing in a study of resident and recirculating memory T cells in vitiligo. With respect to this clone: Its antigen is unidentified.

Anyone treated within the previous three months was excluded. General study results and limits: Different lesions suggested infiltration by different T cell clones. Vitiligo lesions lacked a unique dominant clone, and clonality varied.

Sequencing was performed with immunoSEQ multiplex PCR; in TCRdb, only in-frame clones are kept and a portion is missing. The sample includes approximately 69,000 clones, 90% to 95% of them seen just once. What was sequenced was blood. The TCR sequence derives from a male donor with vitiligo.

In nucleotides, the CDR3 is TGTGCCAGCAGTTCGAGAACGGGAGACACCTTCTACTTC. It is translated as CASSSRTGDTFYF. V is TRBV27 and J is TRBJ2-7, with D possibly being TRBD2 (6 bases). Looked up from germline, CDR1 is MNHEY and CDR2 is SMNVEV (reference sequence). There are 13 residues in the CDR3. With 4 bases removed from V and 13 bases from J, the gap between germline ends came to 20 bases.